Below are 2 T cell receptor beta chains sequenced from a single sample in a study of T cells after yellow fever vaccination. TCRdb fed the 5' RACE reads into MiXCR, producing one record per CDR3 protein. The repertoire has about 500,000 distinct CDR3 sequences, roughly a sixth of them found once; the top ten carry around a sixth. This sample comprised PBMCs, obtained roughly 5 days after the first yellow fever vaccination. Receptors were obtained from a man between 18 and 29 years old who received the YFV17D yellow fever vaccine.

The chain carries TRBV6-5 and TRBJ1-2; unclear D gene. Germline loops: CDR1 MNHEY, CDR2 SVGAGI. V was cut by 0 bases and J by 6 bases, with 11 bases left in between. The CDR3 has 14 residues. The CDR3 DNA follows: TGTGCCAGCAGTTACTCGGAGAGTTCCAATGGCTACACCTTC. Translation gives CASSYSESSNGYTF.

This clonotype was detected a few times. The chain has TRBV28 and TRBJ1-5; TRBD1 aligns across 8 bases. From germline, CDR1 is MDHEN and CDR2 SYDVKM. Unmatched junction bases numbered 3, after V lost 3 bases and J lost 2 bases. The CDR3 has 15 residues. CDR3 region: CASSLWGQGNQPQHF. Here the CDR3 DNA reads TGTGCCAGCAGTTTGTGGGGACAGGGCAATCAGCCCCAGCATTTT. The full variable domain, completed using reference TRBV28 and TRBJ1-5, is DVKVTQSSRYLVKRTGEKVFLECVQDMDHENMFWYRQDPGLGLRLIYFSYDVKMKEKGDIPEGYSVSREKKERFSLILESASTNQTSMYLCASSLWGQGNQPQHFGDGTRLSIL.